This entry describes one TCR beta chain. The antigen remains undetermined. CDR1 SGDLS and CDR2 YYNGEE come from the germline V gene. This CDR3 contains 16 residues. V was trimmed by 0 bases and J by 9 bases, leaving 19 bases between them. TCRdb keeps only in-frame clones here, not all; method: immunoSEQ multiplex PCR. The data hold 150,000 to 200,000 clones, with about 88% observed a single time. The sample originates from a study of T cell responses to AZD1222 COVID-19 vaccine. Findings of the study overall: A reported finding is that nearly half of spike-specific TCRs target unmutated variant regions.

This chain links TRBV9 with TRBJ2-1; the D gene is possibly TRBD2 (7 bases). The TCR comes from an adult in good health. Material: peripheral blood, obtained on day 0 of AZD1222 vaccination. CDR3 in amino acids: CASSVGAGATQSEQFF. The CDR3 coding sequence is TGTGCCAGCAGCGTAGGCGCGGGGGCCACACAATCTGAGCAGTTCTTC. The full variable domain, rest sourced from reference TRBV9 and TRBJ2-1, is DSGVTQTPKHLITATGQRVTLRCSPRSGDLSVYWYQQSLDQGLQFLIQYYNGEERAKGNILERFSAQQFPDLHSELNLSSLELGDSALYFCASSVGAGATQSEQFFGPGTRLTVL.